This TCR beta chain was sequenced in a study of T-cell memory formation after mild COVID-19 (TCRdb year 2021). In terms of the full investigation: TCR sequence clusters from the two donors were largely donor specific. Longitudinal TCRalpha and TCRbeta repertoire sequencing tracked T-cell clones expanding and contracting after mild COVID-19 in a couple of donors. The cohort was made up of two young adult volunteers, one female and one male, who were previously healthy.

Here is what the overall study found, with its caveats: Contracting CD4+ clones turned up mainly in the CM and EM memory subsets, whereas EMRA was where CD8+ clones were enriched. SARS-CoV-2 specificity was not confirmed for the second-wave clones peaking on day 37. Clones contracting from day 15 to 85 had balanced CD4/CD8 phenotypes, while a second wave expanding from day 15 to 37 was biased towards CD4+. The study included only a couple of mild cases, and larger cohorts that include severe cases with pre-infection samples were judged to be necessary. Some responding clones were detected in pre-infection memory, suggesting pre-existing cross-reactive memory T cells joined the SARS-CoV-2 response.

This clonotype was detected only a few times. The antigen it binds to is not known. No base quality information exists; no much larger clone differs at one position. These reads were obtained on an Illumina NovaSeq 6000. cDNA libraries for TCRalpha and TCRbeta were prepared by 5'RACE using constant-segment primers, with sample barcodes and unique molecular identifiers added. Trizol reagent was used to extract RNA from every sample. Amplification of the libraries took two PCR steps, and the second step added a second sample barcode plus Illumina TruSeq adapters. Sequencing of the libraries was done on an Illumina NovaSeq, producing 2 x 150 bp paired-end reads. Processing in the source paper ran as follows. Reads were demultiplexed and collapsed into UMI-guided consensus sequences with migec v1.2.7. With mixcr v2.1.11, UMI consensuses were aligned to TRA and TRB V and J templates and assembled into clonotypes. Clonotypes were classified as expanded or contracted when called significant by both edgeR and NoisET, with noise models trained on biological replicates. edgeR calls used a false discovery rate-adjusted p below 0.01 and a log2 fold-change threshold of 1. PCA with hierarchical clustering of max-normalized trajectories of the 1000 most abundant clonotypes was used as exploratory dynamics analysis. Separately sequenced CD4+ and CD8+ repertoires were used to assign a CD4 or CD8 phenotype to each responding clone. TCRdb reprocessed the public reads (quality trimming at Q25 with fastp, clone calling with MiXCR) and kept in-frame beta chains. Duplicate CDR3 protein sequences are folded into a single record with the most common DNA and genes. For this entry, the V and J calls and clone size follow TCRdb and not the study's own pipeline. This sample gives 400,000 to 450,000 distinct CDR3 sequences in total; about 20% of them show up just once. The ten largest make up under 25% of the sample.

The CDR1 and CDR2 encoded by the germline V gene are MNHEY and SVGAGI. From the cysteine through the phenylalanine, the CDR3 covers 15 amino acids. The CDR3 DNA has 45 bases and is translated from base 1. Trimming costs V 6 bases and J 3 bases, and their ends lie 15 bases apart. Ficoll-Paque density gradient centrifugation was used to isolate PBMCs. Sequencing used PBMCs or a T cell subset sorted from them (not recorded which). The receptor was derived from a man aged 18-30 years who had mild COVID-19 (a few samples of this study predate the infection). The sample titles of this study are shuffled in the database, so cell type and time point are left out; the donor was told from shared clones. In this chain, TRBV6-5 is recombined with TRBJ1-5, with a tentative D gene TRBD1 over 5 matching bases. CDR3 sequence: CASSRSGGANQPQHF. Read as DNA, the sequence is TGTGCCAGCAGCCGATCGGGAGGGGCCAATCAGCCCCAGCATTTT.